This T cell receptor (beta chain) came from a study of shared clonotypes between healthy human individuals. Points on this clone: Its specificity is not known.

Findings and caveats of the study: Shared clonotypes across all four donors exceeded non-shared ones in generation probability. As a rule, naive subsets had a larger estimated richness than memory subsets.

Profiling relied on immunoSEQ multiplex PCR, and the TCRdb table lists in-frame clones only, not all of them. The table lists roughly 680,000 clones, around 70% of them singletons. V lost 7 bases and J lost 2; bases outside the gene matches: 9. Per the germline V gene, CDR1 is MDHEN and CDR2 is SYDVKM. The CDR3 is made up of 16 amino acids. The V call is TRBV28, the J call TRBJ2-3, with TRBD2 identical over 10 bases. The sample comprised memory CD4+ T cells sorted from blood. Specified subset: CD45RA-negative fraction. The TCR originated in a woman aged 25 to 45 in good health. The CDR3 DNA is TGTGCCAGCACCCTAGCGGGAGTACGTTCCACAGATACGCAGTATTTT. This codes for CASTLAGVRSTDTQYF.